This T cell receptor (beta chain) was recovered during a study of blood T cell repertoires in COVID-19. Study in general: In each case, the material was cDNA or gDNA derived from T cells, B-cell-depleted T cells, or PBMCs.

As handled by the study authors: By means of reference gene primer amplification, nucleated cell counts were estimated. The protocol was immunoSEQ multiplex PCR, while the TCRdb copy is restricted to in-frame clones and leaves out a portion. V, J and clone size were drawn from that table, and D and trimming were deduced from the DNA. The sample includes 250,000 or so clones, 65% to 85% of them seen just once. The CDR3 runs to 16 residues. CDR1 is MNHEY and CDR2 is SMNVEV in the germline V gene (reference sequence). Trimming stripped 3 bases from V and 5 bases from J, with 19 bases between. V and J are TRBV27 and TRBJ2-5; D possibly corresponds to TRBD1 (6 bases). The clonotype comes from a woman aged 40 to 49 who had recovered from COVID-19. Input material: peripheral blood. The CDR3 DNA reads TGTGCCAGCAGTTTGAGGGGTAACAGGGCTGGTGAGACCCAGTACTTC. Translated: CASSLRGNRAGETQYF.